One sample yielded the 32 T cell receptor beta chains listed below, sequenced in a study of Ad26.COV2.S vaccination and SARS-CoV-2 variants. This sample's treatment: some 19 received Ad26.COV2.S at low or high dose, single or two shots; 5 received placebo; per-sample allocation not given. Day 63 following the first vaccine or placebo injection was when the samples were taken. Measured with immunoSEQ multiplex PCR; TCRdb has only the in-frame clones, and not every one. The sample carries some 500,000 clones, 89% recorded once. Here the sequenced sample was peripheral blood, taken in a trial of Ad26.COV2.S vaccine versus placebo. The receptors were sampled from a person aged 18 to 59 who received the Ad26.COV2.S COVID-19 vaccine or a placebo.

CDR3 sequence (DNA): TGTGCCAGCCCCCCTCTAGCGGGGAATCAAGAGACCCAGTACTTC. Translation gives CASPPLAGNQETQYF. The chain is built from TRBV7-2 and TRBJ2-5; TRBD2 agrees at 9 bases. The germline CDR1 and CDR2 sequences are SGHTA and FQGNSA. The J segment lost 2 bases and the V segment lost 8 bases, leaving 9 bases of the junction unmatched. The CDR3 contains 15 residues. Using reference TRBV7-2 and TRBJ2-5 for the parts outside the CDR3, the full variable domain is GAGVSQSPSNKVTEKGKDVELRCDPISGHTALYWYRQSLGQGLEFLIYFQGNSAPDKSGLPSDRFSAERTGGSVSTLTIQRTQQEDSAVYLCASPPLAGNQETQYFGPGTRLLVL.

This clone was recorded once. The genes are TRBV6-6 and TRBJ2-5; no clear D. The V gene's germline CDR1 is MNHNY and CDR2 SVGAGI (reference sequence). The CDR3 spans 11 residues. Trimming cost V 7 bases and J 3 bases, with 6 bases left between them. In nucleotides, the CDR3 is TGTGCCAGCACCCAAGAAGAGACCCAGTACTTC. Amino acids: CASTQEETQYF.

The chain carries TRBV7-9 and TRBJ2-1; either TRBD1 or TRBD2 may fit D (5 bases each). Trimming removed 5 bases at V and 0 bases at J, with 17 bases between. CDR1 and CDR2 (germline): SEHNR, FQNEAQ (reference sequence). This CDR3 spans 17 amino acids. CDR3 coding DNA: TGTGCCAGCAGCCCTAGATTGAGGGGAAGCTCCTACAATGAGCAGTTCTTC. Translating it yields CASSPRLRGSSYNEQFF.

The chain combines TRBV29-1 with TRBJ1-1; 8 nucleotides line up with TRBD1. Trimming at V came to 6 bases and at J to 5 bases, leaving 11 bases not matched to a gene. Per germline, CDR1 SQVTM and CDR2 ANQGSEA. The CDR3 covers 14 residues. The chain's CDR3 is CSVLADRVRTEAFF. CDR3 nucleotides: TGCAGCGTGCTGGCGGACAGGGTGAGGACTGAAGCTTTCTTT.

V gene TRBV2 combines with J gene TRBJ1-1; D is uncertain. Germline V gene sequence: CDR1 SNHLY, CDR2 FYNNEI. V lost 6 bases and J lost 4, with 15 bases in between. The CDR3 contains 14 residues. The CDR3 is CASSAQWSGTEAFF. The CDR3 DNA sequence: TGTGCCAGCAGCGCTCAATGGTCTGGCACTGAAGCTTTCTTT. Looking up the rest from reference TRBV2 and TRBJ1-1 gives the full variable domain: EPEVTQTPSHQVTQMGQEVILRCVPISNHLYFYWYRQILGQKVEFLVSFYNNEISEKSEIFDDQFSVERPDGSNFTLKIRSTKLEDSAMYFCASSAQWSGTEAFFGQGTRLTVV.

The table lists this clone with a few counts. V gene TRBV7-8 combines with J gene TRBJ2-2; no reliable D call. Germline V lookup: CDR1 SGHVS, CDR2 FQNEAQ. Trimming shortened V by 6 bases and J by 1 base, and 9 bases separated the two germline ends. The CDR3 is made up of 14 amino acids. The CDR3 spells CASSPNWNTGELFF. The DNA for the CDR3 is TGTGCCAGCAGTCCCAACTGGAACACCGGGGAGCTGTTTTTT. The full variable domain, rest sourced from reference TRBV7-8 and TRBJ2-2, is GAGVSQSPRYKVAKRGQDVALRCDPISGHVSLFWYQQALGQGPEFLTYFQNEAQLDKSGLPSDRFFAERPEGSVSTLKIQRTQQEDSAVYLCASSPNWNTGELFFGEGSRLTVL.

The CDR3 region is CASSPLVRGDTDTQYF. DNA for the CDR3: TGCGCCAGCAGCCCCCTGGTGCGGGGGGACACAGATACGCAGTATTTT. The chain couples TRBV4-1 to TRBJ2-3; 8 bases fit TRBD2. This CDR3 contains 16 residues. Germline lookup yields CDR1 MGHRA and CDR2 YSYEKL. V lost 4 bases to trimming and J lost 2 bases; unmatched junction nucleotides: 8.

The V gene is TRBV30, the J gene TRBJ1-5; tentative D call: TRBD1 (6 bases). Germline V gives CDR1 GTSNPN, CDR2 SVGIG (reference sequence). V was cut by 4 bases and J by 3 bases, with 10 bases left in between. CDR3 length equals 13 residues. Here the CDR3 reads CAWTRDINQPQHF. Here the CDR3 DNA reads TGTGCCTGGACCCGGGACATCAATCAGCCCCAGCATTTT.

Written as DNA, the CDR3 is TGCGCCAGCAGCCAAGCAATCGGCCTAACCTACAATGAGCAGTTCTTC. It is translated as CASSQAIGLTYNEQFF. This chain uses TRBV4-3 with TRBJ2-1, with no clear D. The germline V and J ends were trimmed by 1 base and 2 bases, with 12 bases remaining between them. The length of the CDR3 is 16 residues. Germline-derived CDR1 and CDR2 are LGHNA and YSLEER.

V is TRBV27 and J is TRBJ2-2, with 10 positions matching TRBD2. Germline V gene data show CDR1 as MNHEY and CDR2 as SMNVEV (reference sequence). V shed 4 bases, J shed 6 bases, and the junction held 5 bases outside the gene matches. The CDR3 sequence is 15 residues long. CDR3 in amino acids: CASSSQREGSGELFF. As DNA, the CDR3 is TGTGCCAGCAGTTCCCAGCGGGAGGGTTCCGGGGAGCTGTTTTTT.

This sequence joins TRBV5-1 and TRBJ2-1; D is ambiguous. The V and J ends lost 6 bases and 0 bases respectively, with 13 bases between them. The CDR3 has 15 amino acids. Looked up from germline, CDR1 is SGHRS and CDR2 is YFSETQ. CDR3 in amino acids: CASTRGQSSYNEQFF. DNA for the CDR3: TGCGCCAGCACCCGTGGGCAAAGCTCCTACAATGAGCAGTTCTTC.

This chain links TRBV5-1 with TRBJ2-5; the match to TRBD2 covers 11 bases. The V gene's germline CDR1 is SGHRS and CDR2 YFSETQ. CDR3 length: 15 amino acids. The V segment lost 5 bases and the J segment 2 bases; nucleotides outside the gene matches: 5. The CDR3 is CASRPGLAEQETQYF. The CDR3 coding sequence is TGCGCCAGCAGGCCGGGACTAGCGGAACAAGAGACCCAGTACTTC. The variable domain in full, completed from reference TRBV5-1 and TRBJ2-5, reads KAGVTQTPRYLIKTRGQQVTLSCSPISGHRSVSWYQQTPGQGLQFLFEYFSETQRNKGNFPGRFSGRQFSNSRSEMNVSTLELGDSALYLCASRPGLAEQETQYFGPGTRLLVL.

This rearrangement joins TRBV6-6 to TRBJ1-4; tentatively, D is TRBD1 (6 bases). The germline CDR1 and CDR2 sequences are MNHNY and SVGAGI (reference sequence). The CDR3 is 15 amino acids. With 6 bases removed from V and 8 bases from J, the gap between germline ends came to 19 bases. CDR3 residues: CASRGVQGGEEKLFF. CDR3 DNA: TGTGCCAGCAGGGGAGTACAGGGTGGAGAGGAAAAACTGTTTTTT.

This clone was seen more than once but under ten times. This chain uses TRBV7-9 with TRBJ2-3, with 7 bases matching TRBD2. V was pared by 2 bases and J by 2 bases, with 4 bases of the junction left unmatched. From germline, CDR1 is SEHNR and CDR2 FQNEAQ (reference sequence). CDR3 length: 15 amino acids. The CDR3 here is CASSLRAGDTDTQYF. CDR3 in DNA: TGTGCCAGCAGCTTACGGGCGGGGGACACAGATACGCAGTATTTT.

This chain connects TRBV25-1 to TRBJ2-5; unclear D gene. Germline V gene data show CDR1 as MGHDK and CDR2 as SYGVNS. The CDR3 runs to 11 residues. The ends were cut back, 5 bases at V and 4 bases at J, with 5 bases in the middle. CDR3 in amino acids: CASSPSETQYF. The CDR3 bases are TGTGCCAGCAGTCCGTCAGAGACCCAGTACTTC.

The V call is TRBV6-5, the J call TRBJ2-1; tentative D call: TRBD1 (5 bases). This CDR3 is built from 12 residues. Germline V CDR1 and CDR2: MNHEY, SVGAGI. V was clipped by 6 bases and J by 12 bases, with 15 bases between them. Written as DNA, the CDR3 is TGTGCCAGCAGAGCTTCTGACAGTGGGCAGTTCTTC. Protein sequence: CASRASDSGQFF.

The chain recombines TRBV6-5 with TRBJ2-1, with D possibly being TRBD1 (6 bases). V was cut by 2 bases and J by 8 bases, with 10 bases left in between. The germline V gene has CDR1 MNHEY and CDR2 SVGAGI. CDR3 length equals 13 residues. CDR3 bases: TGTGCCAGCAGTTACGTCAGGGGAGATGAGCAGTTCTTC. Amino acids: CASSYVRGDEQFF.

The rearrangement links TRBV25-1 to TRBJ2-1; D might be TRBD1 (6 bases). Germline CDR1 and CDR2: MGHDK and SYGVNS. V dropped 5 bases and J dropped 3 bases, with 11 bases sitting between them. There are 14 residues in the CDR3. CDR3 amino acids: CASSRPGHYNEQFF. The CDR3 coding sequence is TGTGCCAGCAGTAGACCGGGACACTACAATGAGCAGTTCTTC.

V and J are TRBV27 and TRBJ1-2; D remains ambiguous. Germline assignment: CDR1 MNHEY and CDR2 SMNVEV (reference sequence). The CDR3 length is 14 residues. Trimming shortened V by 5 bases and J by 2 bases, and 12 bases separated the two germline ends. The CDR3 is CASSRLGSNYGYTF. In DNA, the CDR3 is TGTGCCAGCAGTCGCCTCGGGTCCAACTATGGCTACACCTTC.

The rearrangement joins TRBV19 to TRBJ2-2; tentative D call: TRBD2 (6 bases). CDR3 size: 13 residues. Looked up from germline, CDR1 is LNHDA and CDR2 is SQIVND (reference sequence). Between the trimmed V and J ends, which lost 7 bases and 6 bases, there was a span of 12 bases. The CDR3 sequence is CASMEGVAGELFF. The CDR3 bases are TGTGCCAGTATGGAGGGAGTGGCCGGGGAGCTGTTTTTT.

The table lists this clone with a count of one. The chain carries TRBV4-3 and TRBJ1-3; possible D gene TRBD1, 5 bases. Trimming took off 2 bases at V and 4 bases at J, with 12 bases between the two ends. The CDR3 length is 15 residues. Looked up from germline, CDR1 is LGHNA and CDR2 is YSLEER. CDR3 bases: TGCGCCAGCAGCCAAAGGGACTTCGGGGGAAACACCATATATTTT. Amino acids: CASSQRDFGGNTIYF.

The CDR3 protein is CASIRDRGLGGYTF. For the CDR3, the DNA is TGTGCCAGCATTAGGGACAGGGGGCTTGGTGGCTACACCTTC. This chain links TRBV7-2 with TRBJ1-2, with 12 bases fitting TRBD1. The CDR3 spans 14 residues. The V gene's germline CDR1 is SGHTA and CDR2 FQGNSA. V lost 7 bases, J lost 7 bases, and 7 bases stayed unmatched.

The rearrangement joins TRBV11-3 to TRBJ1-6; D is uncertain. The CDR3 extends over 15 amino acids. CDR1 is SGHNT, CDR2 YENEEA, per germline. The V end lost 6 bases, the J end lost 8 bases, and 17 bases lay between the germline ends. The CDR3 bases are TGTGCCAGCAGTCTAATGACAAACGGGGATTCACCCCTCCACTTT. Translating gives CASSLMTNGDSPLHF.

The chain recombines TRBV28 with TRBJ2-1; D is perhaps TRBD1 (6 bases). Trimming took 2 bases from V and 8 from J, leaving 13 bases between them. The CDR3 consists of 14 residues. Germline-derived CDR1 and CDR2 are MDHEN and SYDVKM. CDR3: CASSLTGTSDEQFF. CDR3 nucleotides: TGTGCCAGCAGTTTAACAGGGACATCGGATGAGCAGTTCTTC. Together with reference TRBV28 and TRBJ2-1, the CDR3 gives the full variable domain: DVKVTQSSRYLVKRTGEKVFLECVQDMDHENMFWYRQDPGLGLRLIYFSYDVKMKEKGDIPEGYSVSREKKERFSLILESASTNQTSMYLCASSLTGTSDEQFFGPGTRLTVL.

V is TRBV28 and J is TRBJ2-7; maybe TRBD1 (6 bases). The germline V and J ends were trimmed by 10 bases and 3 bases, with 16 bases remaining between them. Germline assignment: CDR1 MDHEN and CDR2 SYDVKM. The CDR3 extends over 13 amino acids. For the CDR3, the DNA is TGTGCCACCACCACCAGGGGCTTCTACGAGCAGTACTTC. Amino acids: CATTTRGFYEQYF.

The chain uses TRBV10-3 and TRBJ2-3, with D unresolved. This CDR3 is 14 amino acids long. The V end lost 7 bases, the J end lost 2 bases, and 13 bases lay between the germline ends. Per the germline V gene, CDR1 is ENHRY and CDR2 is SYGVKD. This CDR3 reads CAITRALTTDTQYF. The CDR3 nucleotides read TGTGCCATCACAAGGGCCCTTACCACAGATACGCAGTATTTT.

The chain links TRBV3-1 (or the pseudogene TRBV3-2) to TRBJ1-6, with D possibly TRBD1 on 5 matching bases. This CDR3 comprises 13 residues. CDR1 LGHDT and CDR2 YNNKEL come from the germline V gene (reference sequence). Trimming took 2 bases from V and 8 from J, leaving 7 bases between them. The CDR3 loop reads CASSQRGDSPLHF. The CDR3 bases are TGTGCCAGCAGCCAACGAGGGGATTCACCCCTCCACTTT.

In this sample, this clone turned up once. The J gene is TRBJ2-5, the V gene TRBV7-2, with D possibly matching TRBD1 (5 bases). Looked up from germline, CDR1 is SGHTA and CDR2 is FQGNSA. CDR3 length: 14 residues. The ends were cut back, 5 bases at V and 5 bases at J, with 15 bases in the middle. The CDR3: CASSAGRGRETQYF. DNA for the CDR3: TGTGCCAGCAGCGCCGGAAGGGGTAGGGAGACCCAGTACTTC.

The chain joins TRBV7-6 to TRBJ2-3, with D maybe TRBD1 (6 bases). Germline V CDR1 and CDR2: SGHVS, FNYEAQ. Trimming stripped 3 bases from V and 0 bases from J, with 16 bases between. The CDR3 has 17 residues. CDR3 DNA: TGTGCCAGCAGCTTTGACAGGATGGACCTTAGCACAGATACGCAGTATTTT. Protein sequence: CASSFDRMDLSTDTQYF. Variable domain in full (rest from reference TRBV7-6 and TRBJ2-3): GAGVSQSPRYKVTKRGQDVALRCDPISGHVSLYWYRQALGQGPEFLTYFNYEAQQDKSGLPNDRFSAERPEGSISTLTIQRTEQRDSAMYRCASSFDRMDLSTDTQYFGPGTRLTVL.

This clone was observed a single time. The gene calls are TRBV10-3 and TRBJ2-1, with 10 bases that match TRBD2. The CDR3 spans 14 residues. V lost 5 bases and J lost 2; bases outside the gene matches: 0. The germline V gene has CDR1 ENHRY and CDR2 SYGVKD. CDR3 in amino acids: CAISTSGAYNEQFF. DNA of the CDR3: TGTGCCATCAGTACTAGCGGGGCCTACAATGAGCAGTTCTTC.

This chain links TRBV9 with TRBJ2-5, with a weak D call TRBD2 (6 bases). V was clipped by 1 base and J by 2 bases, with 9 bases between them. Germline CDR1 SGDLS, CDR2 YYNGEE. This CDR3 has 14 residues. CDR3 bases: TGTGCCAGCAGCGTAAGTAGCGGACAAGAGACCCAGTACTTC. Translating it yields CASSVSSGQETQYF.

CDR3 bases: TGTGCCAGCAGCTGGGCCCGGGGGGTCAATGAGCAGTTCTTC. Its translation is CASSWARGVNEQFF. This chain joins TRBV11-2 and TRBJ2-1; TRBD2 matches at 7 bases. J gave up 6 bases and V 4 bases, and 6 bases lay outside the gene matches. The CDR3 length is 14 residues. Germline V lookup: CDR1 SGHAT, CDR2 FQNNGV.